The sequence of this T cell receptor beta chain was determined in a study of shared clonotypes between healthy human individuals. Notes on the study in general: Generation of non-shared clonotypes was less probable than generation of clonotypes shared by all four donors.

The CDR3 runs 17 residues. Germline V lookup: CDR1 SGHTS, CDR2 YDEGEE. Trimming took off 0 bases at V and 5 bases at J, with 18 bases between the two ends. Only in-frame clones appear in the TCRdb table, and some are missing; sequencing was by immunoSEQ multiplex PCR. In the table there are around 1.9 million clones, 85% to 95% of which are singletons. As concerns this clone: Antigen specificity is unknown.

As defined, naive CD8 cells were CD45RO-negative and positively selected for CCR7, with terminally differentiated effector memory CD45RA+ cells excluded. The chain uses TRBV5-8 and TRBJ2-1; no definite D call. The sample taken for sequencing was naive CD8+ T cells from PBMCs. This TCR was sampled from a man younger than 30 in good health. Some clones in this sample may be carry-over from other donors' samples. The CDR3 region has the DNA TGTGCCAGCAGCTTGGCCGAGGCTTTTGGTCTCAACAATGAGCAGTTCTTC. It yields the protein CASSLAEAFGLNNEQFF.